The 5 T cell receptor beta chains reported below all come from one sample, sequenced in a study of cytomegalovirus exposure and HLA in healthy donors. PCR primers comprised 60 Vbeta and 13 Jbeta primers. The assay was immunoSEQ multiplex PCR, and TCRdb's table has in-frame clones only and misses some. This table holds about 120,000 clones, 67% found once. The sample taken for sequencing was PBMCs. Receptor source: a man between 18 and 29 years old in good health and CMV-seropositive.

This clone was recorded a few times. J is TRBJ1-1 and V is TRBV4-1; D is uncertain. Germline V gene lookup returns CDR1 MGHRA and CDR2 YSYEKL. There are 17 residues in the CDR3. Trimming took 0 bases from V and 0 from J, leaving 14 bases between them. This CDR3 is CASSQDQNLLVNTEAFF. The CDR3 nucleotides read TGCGCCAGCAGCCAAGATCAAAACTTGTTAGTGAACACTGAAGCTTTCTTT.

The sample holds one count of this clone. This chain joins TRBV6-1 and TRBJ2-3; D is possibly TRBD2 (5 bases). The length of the CDR3 is 14 residues. Germline V gene data show CDR1 as MNHNS and CDR2 as SASEGT. V shed 7 bases and J shed 10 bases, with 21 bases lying between them. The CDR3 DNA reads as TGTGCCAGCAATGCGAACTTACTAGGAAGGGCGCAGTATTTT. As protein: CASNANLLGRAQYF.

V and J are TRBV2 and TRBJ2-1; 10 nucleotides line up with TRBD2. Germline V gene sequence: CDR1 SNHLY, CDR2 FYNNEI. The CDR3 extends over 17 amino acids. V shed 2 bases and J 1 base; nucleotides not matched to a gene: 5. The CDR3 coding sequence is TGTGCCAGCAGTGAAAGCGGGGGGGCCGAGTCCTACAATGAGCAGTTCTTC. Protein product: CASSESGGAESYNEQFF. Filled out from reference TRBV2 and TRBJ2-1, the complete variable domain reads EPEVTQTPSHQVTQMGQEVILRCVPISNHLYFYWYRQILGQKVEFLVSFYNNEISEKSEIFDDQFSVERPDGSNFTLKIRSTKLEDSAMYFCASSESGGAESYNEQFFGPGTRLTVL.

The chain employs TRBV6-4 and TRBJ1-2, with 10 bases identical to TRBD1. V lost 0 bases, J lost 7 bases, and 5 bases stayed unmatched. Looked up from germline, CDR1 is MRHNA and CDR2 is SNTAGT. This CDR3 region has 15 residues. This chain's CDR3 is CASSDSGTGESGYTF. DNA for the CDR3: TGTGCCAGCAGTGACTCGGGGACAGGGGAAAGTGGCTACACCTTC.

The rearrangement uses TRBV11-3 and TRBJ2-3; tentative D call: TRBD1 (5 bases). V shed 5 bases and J shed 5 bases, with 14 bases lying between them. The CDR3 has 14 amino acids. Germline values: CDR1 SGHNT, CDR2 YENEEA. The DNA of the CDR3 is TGTGCCAGCAGCCGGAACGGACAAGTAGATACGCAGTATTTT. It is translated as CASSRNGQVDTQYF.